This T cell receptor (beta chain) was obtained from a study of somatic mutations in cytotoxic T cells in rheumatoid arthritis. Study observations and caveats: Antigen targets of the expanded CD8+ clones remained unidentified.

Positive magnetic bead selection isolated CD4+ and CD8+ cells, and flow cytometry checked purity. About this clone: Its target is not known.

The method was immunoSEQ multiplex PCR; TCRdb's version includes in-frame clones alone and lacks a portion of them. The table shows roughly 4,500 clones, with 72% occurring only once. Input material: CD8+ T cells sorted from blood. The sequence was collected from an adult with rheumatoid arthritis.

CDR3 region: CASSQGTGAGTEAFF. The DNA for the CDR3 is TGCGCCAGCAGCCAAGGGACAGGTGCGGGCACTGAAGCTTTCTTT. V gene TRBV4-3 combines with J gene TRBJ1-1, with 7 nucleotides matching TRBD1. Germline V lookup: CDR1 LGHNA, CDR2 YSLEER. The CDR3 is 15 amino acids. V trimming: 1 base; J trimming: 4 bases; junction bases outside the gene matches: 6.